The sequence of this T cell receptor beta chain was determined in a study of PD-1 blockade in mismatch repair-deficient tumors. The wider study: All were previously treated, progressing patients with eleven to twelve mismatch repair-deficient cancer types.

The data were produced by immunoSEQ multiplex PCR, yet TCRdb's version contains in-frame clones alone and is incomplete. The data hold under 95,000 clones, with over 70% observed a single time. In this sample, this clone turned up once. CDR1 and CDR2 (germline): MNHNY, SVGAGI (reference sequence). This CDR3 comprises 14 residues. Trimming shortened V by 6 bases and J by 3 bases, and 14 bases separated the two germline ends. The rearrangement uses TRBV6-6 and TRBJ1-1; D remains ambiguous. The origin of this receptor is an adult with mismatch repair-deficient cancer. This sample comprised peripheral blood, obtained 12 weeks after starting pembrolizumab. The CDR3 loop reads CASSQPLGYTEAFF. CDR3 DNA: TGTGCCAGCAGCCAACCCCTAGGATACACTGAAGCTTTCTTT.